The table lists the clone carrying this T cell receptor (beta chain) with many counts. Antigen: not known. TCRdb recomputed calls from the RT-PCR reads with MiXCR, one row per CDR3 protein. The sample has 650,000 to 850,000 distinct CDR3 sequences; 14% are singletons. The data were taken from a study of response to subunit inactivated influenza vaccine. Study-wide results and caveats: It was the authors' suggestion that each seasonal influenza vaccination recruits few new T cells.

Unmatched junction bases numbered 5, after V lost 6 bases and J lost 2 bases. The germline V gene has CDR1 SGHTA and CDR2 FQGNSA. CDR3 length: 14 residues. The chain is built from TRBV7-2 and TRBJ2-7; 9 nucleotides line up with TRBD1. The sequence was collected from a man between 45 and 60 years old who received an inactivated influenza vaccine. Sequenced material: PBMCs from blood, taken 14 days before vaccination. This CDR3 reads CASSSRQGAYEQYF. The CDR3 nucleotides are TGTGCCAGCAGTTCTCGACAGGGGGCCTACGAGCAGTACTTC.